Each of the 13 T cell receptor beta chains below was sequenced from the same sample in a study of molecular identifiers for immune sequencing clone quantification. TCRdb redid the calling of the PCR reads with MiXCR, one entry per CDR3 protein. The table has about 640,000 distinct CDR3 sequences, just under 20% seen once. Source material: naive CD8+ T cells from blood, with Jurkat cell RNA spiked in. Subset described: FACS-sorted CD8+CD4-CCR7+CD45RA+ naive T cells. The origin of the receptors is a human donor in good health. Some libraries in this study had Jurkat cell RNA spiked in.

This clonotype was seen many times. The chain recombines TRBV13 with TRBJ2-3; no reliable D call. The CDR3 totals 14 residues. Germline CDR1 PRHDT, CDR2 FYEKMQ (reference sequence). V gave up 0 bases and J gave up 5 bases, with 9 bases separating them. DNA of the CDR3: TGTGCCAGCAGCTTAGGTAACTATCAAGATACGCAGTATTTT. Its translation is CASSLGNYQDTQYF.

At least ten counts were recorded for this clonotype. The chain carries TRBV29-1 and TRBJ1-1; D might be TRBD1 (6 bases). This CDR3 comprises 13 residues. The ends were cut back, 1 base at V and 0 bases at J, with 6 bases in the middle. CDR1 is SQVTM and CDR2 is ANQGSEA in the germline V gene. CDR3 nucleotides: TGCAGCGTTGAAGGACAGGTGAACACTGAAGCTTTCTTT. Translated, it gives CSVEGQVNTEAFF.

V gene TRBV21-1 combines with J gene TRBJ2-2; no DNA check was done on the table's D call, TRBD2. TRBV21-1 constitutes a pseudogene. The CDR3 has 21 amino acids. The CDR3 DNA sequence: TGTGCCAGCAGCAAAGTCCCGCCTAGCGGGGGGGCGGGGACCTCCACCGGGGAGCTGTTTTTT. Translation: CASSKVPPSGGAGTSTGELFF.

This clonotype was counted ten times or more. V is TRBV6-4 and J is TRBJ1-5; 8 bases map to TRBD1. The CDR3 loop spans 14 amino acids. The junction had 8 bases not matched to a gene; V was cut back by 7 bases and J by 6 bases. In germline, CDR1 is MRHNA, CDR2 SNTAGT. The CDR3 DNA reads as TGTGCCAGCACCACACGGACAGGGAGTCAGCCCCAGCATTTT. Translated: CASTTRTGSQPQHF.

For this clonotype: A read error may explain this, as a much larger clone is one base away. This chain connects TRBV5-6 to TRBJ1-1; a possible D gene is TRBD1 (6 bases). The V gene's germline CDR1 is SGHDT and CDR2 YYEEEE. The CDR3 has 16 amino acids. CDR3 sequence reads: CASSKEKGGYGTEASF. The CDR3, as DNA: TGTGCCAGCAGCAAGGAAAAAGGGGGGTATGGCACTGAAGCTTCCTTT.

Of note for this clonotype: This may stem from a read error, because a much larger clone lies one nucleotide away. This CDR3 is missing its conserved last phenylalanine or tryptophan, likely due to a read error. The chain uses TRBV6-2 or TRBV6-3 and TRBJ1-5; 7 positions match TRBD1. With 5 bases clipped from V and 1 base from J, the junction kept 5 bases outside the gene matches. The V gene's germline CDR1 is MNHEY and CDR2 SVGEGT. The CDR3 has 15 residues. CDR3 coding DNA: TGTGCCAGCAGTCATGGGACAGCCAGCAATCAGCCCCAGCATCTT. Protein product: CASSHGTASNQPQHL.

This clonotype occurred many times. This sequence joins TRBV12-3 or TRBV12-4 and TRBJ1-1; D is possibly TRBD1 (6 bases). V was shortened by 4 bases and J by 8 bases, with 14 bases between the two germline ends. The CDR3 is 13 amino acids. The CDR3 protein is CASSYSGQNEAFF. The CDR3 DNA is TGTGCCAGCAGTTACTCAGGACAGAACGAAGCTTTCTTT.

The genes are TRBV10-2 and TRBJ2-3; TRBD1 might be the D (6 bases). The CDR3 is 13 residues long. Germline lookup yields CDR1 WSHSY and CDR2 SAAADI. With 6 bases removed from V and 5 bases from J, the gap between germline ends came to 12 bases. CDR3 nucleotides: TGCGCCAGCAGAACAGGGAGTGGAGATACGCAGTATTTT. This encodes CASRTGSGDTQYF.

This clonotype appeared many times. This chain links TRBV28 with TRBJ2-7; possibly TRBD1 or TRBD2 for D (5 bases each). The germline gives CDR1 MDHEN, CDR2 SYDVKM. V lost 3 bases and J lost 3, with 15 bases in between. The CDR3 totals 15 residues. The CDR3 region is CASSLRGVGVYEQYF. For the CDR3, the DNA is TGTGCCAGCAGTTTGAGGGGTGTTGGGGTCTACGAGCAGTACTTC. Using reference TRBV28 and TRBJ2-7 for the parts outside the CDR3, the full variable domain is DVKVTQSSRYLVKRTGEKVFLECVQDMDHENMFWYRQDPGLGLRLIYFSYDVKMKEKGDIPEGYSVSREKKERFSLILESASTNQTSMYLCASSLRGVGVYEQYFGPGTRLTVT.

About this clonotype: Possible read error: a much larger clone is one base away. The V and J genes are TRBV9 and TRBJ2-3, with D possibly TRBD2 on 7 matching bases. Germline CDR1 and CDR2: SGDLS and YYNGEE. V was trimmed by 5 bases and J by 4 bases, leaving 17 bases between them. CDR3 length: 15 residues. The DNA of the CDR3 is TGTGCCAGCAGTGCTGGCGGGGGCCTGTCAGATACGCAGTATTTT. This gives the protein CASSAGGGLSDTQYF.

The sample holds a few counts of this clonotype. The genes are TRBV30 and TRBJ2-7; no clear D. CDR3 length: 11 amino acids. The ends were cut back, 3 bases at V and 0 bases at J, with 3 bases in the middle. In germline, CDR1 is GTSNPN, CDR2 SVGIG (reference sequence). DNA of the CDR3: TGTGCCTGGAGGGACTCCTACGAGCAGTACTTC. This translates into CAWRDSYEQYF.

This clonotype was seen ten or more times. This sequence joins TRBV6-5 and TRBJ1-3; TRBD1 matches 7 bases. The CDR3 is 15 amino acids. Germline V CDR1 and CDR2: MNHEY, SVGAGI. Trimming cost V 2 bases and J 0 bases; bases outside gene matches: 1. This chain's CDR3 is CASSYGTDSGNTIYF. The CDR3 DNA sequence: TGTGCCAGCAGTTACGGGACAGACTCTGGAAACACCATATATTTT.

On this clonotype: This may be a read error: a much more frequent sequence differs by one nucleotide. J is TRBJ1-1 and V is TRBV6-2 or TRBV6-3; weak D call: TRBD1 (6 bases). Germline loops: CDR1 MNHEY, CDR2 SVGEGT. The CDR3 is made up of 13 amino acids. Written as DNA, the CDR3 is TGTGCCGGCAGTTTAGGGGGTAAAACTGAAGCTTTCTTT. It encodes CAGSLGGKTEAFF.